Below are 27 T cell receptor beta chains sequenced from a single sample in a study of blood T cell repertoires in COVID-19. Profiled with immunoSEQ multiplex PCR; TCRdb holds only in-frame clones, not every one. The sample yields about 170,000 clones, around 82% seen once. The sample comprised peripheral blood. These receptors originate from a human donor with acute or convalescent COVID-19. The donor label of this sample is uncertain.

The genes are TRBV5-3 and TRBJ1-1, with D possibly TRBD1 on 5 matching bases. TRBV5-3 is an ORF; its function is uncertain. Trimming cost V 4 bases and J 4 bases, with 17 bases left between them. The CDR3 length is 15 residues. The CDR3 DNA reads TGTGCCAGAAGCCCCGTGGGGGGAGGAATCACTGAAGCTTTCTTT. Translated, it gives CARSPVGGGITEAFF.

This clone was seen just once. The genes are TRBV19 and TRBJ1-1; TRBD1 aligns across 7 bases. The length of the CDR3 is 16 residues. V shed 6 bases, J shed 3 bases, and the junction held 13 bases outside the gene matches. Looked up from germline, CDR1 is LNHDA and CDR2 is SQIVND (reference sequence). The CDR3 DNA reads as TGTGCCAGTAGAAACGACTGGGCAGGGGGAGACACTGAAGCTTTCTTT. Amino acids: CASRNDWAGGDTEAFF.

The chain recombines TRBV5-8 with TRBJ2-7; tentative D call: TRBD1 (7 bases). The CDR3 is 15 amino acids. Germline V gives CDR1 SGHTS, CDR2 YDEGEE. Trimming shortened V by 0 bases and J by 2 bases, and 12 bases separated the two germline ends. This CDR3 reads CASSLVSGGTYEQYF. The CDR3 DNA reads TGTGCCAGCAGCTTGGTCTCAGGGGGGACCTACGAGCAGTACTTC.

The rearrangement joins TRBV4-1 to TRBJ2-3; perhaps TRBD2 as D (6 bases). The germline CDR1 and CDR2 sequences are MGHRA and YSYEKL. V lost 4 bases and J lost 4, with 12 bases in between. The CDR3 consists of 14 residues. The CDR3 bases are TGCGCCAGCAGCCCCGGCGGGAACCCAGATACGCAGTATTTT. Translation gives CASSPGGNPDTQYF.

This clone was counted only a few times. This chain connects TRBV18 to TRBJ1-2, with 8 bases fitting TRBD1. V lost 4 bases and J lost 6; bases outside the gene matches: 7. Germline V gene data show CDR1 as KGHSH and CDR2 as LQKENI. This CDR3 comprises 14 residues. The CDR3 sequence is CASSLLQGGDGYTF. As DNA, the CDR3 is TGTGCCAGCTCACTTTTACAGGGGGGCGATGGCTACACCTTC.

The chain combines TRBV19 with TRBJ1-5, with TRBD1 matching over 12 bases. This CDR3 has 17 residues. Germline CDR1 is LNHDA and CDR2 is SQIVND (reference sequence). V shed 7 bases, J shed 9 bases, and the junction held 16 bases outside the gene matches. Here the CDR3 reads CASIQFAGTGGLMPQHF. CDR3 DNA: TGTGCCAGTATCCAATTCGCCGGGACAGGGGGCCTGATGCCCCAGCATTTT.

J is TRBJ2-2 and V is TRBV3-1 (or the pseudogene TRBV3-2); 7 nucleotides align to TRBD2. This CDR3 spans 14 amino acids. In germline, CDR1 is LGHDT, CDR2 YNNKEL (reference sequence). J gave up 5 bases and V 1 base, and 1 base lay outside the gene matches. In DNA, the CDR3 is TGTGCCAGCAGCCAAGTCGGGGGGACCGGGGAGCTGTTTTTT. Translation gives CASSQVGGTGELFF.

The CDR3 is CASSVQGHLTNNEQFF. Here the CDR3 DNA reads TGTGCCAGCAGTGTCCAGGGGCACCTTACAAACAATGAGCAGTTCTTC. The chain joins TRBV6-1 to TRBJ2-1, with a weak D call TRBD1 (6 bases). V was cut by 4 bases and J by 5 bases, with 18 bases left in between. Germline V gene sequence: CDR1 MNHNS, CDR2 SASEGT. This CDR3 has 16 residues.

This sequence joins TRBV11-2 and TRBJ2-1, with TRBD2 matching 15 bases. The germline gives CDR1 SGHAT, CDR2 FQNNGV. After removal of 5 bases from V and 5 bases from J, the junction contained 4 bases not matched to a gene. This CDR3 region has 16 residues. The CDR3 loop reads CASSPGTSGRNNEQFF. The CDR3 region has the DNA TGTGCCAGCAGCCCGGGGACTAGCGGGAGGAACAATGAGCAGTTCTTC.

The CDR3 region is CSTNTGSYGYTF. DNA for the CDR3: TGCAGCACAAACACAGGGAGCTATGGCTACACCTTC. The V gene is TRBV29-1, the J gene TRBJ1-2, with D perhaps TRBD1 (6 bases). Germline V CDR1 and CDR2: SQVTM, ANQGSEA. V lost 8 bases and J lost 4, with 14 bases in between. The CDR3 is 12 residues long.

The chain employs TRBV5-1 and TRBJ2-3; 7 bases align to TRBD1. Germline V gene data show CDR1 as SGHRS and CDR2 as YFSETQ. The CDR3 consists of 15 residues. V shed 6 bases and J 6 bases; nucleotides not matched to a gene: 13. CDR3: CASTLTGQVWDTQYF. The CDR3 nucleotides are TGCGCCAGCACCCTTACCGGACAGGTATGGGATACGCAGTATTTT.

The chain carries TRBV6-5 and TRBJ2-2, with 7 bases lining up with TRBD1. The CDR3 runs 14 residues. Germline CDR1 MNHEY, CDR2 SVGAGI. J lost 3 bases, V lost 5 bases, and 3 bases had no gene match. CDR3 in amino acids: CASSIGTDTGELFF. The CDR3, as DNA: TGTGCCAGCAGTATTGGGACAGACACCGGGGAGCTGTTTTTT.

CDR3 sequence: CASSFLFDRGGDTQYF. Here the CDR3 DNA reads TGTGCCAGCAGTTTTCTTTTCGACAGGGGGGGAGATACGCAGTATTTT. The chain carries TRBV28 and TRBJ2-3; TRBD1 matches at 9 bases. The CDR3 covers 16 residues. The V and J ends lost 3 bases and 5 bases, in that order; junction bases with no gene match: 9. The germline gives CDR1 MDHEN, CDR2 SYDVKM.

Only a few counts were recorded for this clone. The chain links TRBV9 to TRBJ2-5, with TRBD2 identical over 7 bases. The CDR3 consists of 16 residues. Germline CDR1 SGDLS, CDR2 YYNGEE. The junction had 6 bases not matched to a gene; V was cut back by 0 bases and J by 1 base. Written as DNA, the CDR3 is TGTGCCAGCAGCGTAGCGGGAGGAGAGTTCCAAGAGACCCAGTACTTC. Its translation is CASSVAGGEFQETQYF.

The genes are TRBV6-6 and TRBJ2-1; TRBD1 agrees at 11 bases. This CDR3 has 14 residues. V lost 6 bases, J lost 9 bases, and 7 bases stayed unmatched. The germline CDR1 and CDR2 sequences are MNHNY and SVGAGI (reference sequence). The CDR3 spells CASSTRTGGVEQFF. CDR3 nucleotide sequence: TGTGCCAGCAGCACTCGGACAGGGGGCGTTGAGCAGTTCTTC.

The chain employs TRBV28 and TRBJ1-1; 8 bases align to TRBD1. Germline lookup yields CDR1 MDHEN and CDR2 SYDVKM. The CDR3 has 15 amino acids. V trimming: 7 bases; J trimming: 11 bases; junction bases outside the gene matches: 18. CDR3: CASTFKGQGAPRAFF. The DNA for the CDR3 is TGTGCCAGCACCTTTAAGGGCCAGGGGGCCCCGCGGGCTTTCTTT.

The chain uses TRBV5-1 and TRBJ1-6; tentative D call: TRBD1 (5 bases). CDR1 and CDR2 (germline): SGHRS, YFSETQ. V was cut by 4 bases and J by 5 bases, with 10 bases left in between. The CDR3 runs to 14 residues. The CDR3 region is CASSPTENNSPLHF. The CDR3 nucleotides read TGCGCCAGCAGCCCGACAGAGAATAATTCACCCCTCCACTTT.

The chain has TRBV29-1 and TRBJ1-5, with a weak D call TRBD1 (6 bases). Trimming left V 0 bases short and J 0 bases short, with 24 bases between. Per germline, CDR1 SQVTM and CDR2 ANQGSEA. The CDR3 loop spans 20 amino acids. The CDR3 spells CSVEDGGAHHQNYSNQPQHF. The CDR3 nucleotides are TGCAGCGTTGAAGATGGGGGGGCTCACCACCAAAATTATAGCAATCAGCCCCAGCATTTT.

The J gene is TRBJ2-1, the V gene TRBV10-3; TRBD2 matches 11 bases. The CDR3 is made up of 17 amino acids. The V and J ends lost 7 bases and 0 bases, in that order; junction bases with no gene match: 8. CDR1 ENHRY and CDR2 SYGVKD come from the germline V gene. The CDR3 sequence: CAIIWTSGRSSYNEQFF. The CDR3 DNA reads TGTGCCATCATTTGGACTAGCGGGCGGAGCTCCTACAATGAGCAGTTCTTC.

J is TRBJ1-1 and V is TRBV28; D perhaps matches TRBD1 (5 bases). V dropped 6 bases and J dropped 1 base, with 12 bases sitting between them. Germline CDR1 is MDHEN and CDR2 is SYDVKM. There are 14 residues in the CDR3. The CDR3 DNA reads TGTGCCAGCAGCCCCGGCAGGGCGAACACTGAAGCTTTCTTT. Residues: CASSPGRANTEAFF.

This chain joins TRBV12-2 and TRBJ1-5; the listed D gene, TRBD1, was not tested against the DNA. TRBV12-2 is designated a pseudogene. The CDR3 sequence is 15 residues long. The CDR3 nucleotides are TGTGCAAGTCGCCCGGTCAGGGGCCACAATCAGCCCCAGCATTTT. It yields the protein CASRPVRGHNQPQHF.

The chain carries TRBV18 and TRBJ2-1, with 7 bases that match TRBD2. The CDR3 spans 17 residues. Unmatched junction bases numbered 15, after V lost 5 bases and J lost 5 bases. CDR1 is KGHSH, CDR2 LQKENI, per germline. CDR3 nucleotides: TGTGCCAGCTCAACCACCTTTCTGCAGCGGGAAAACAATGAGCAGTTCTTC. It is translated as CASSTTFLQRENNEQFF.

This clone was detected only a few times. This chain uses TRBV6-7 with TRBJ2-7; D gene unclear. TRBV6-7 is placed among ORFs of uncertain function. The CDR3 sequence is 12 residues long. Trimming took 8 bases from V and 1 from J, leaving 9 bases between them. This chain's CDR3 is CASFTNSYEQYF. The CDR3 DNA reads as TGTGCCAGCTTTACTAATTCCTACGAGCAGTACTTC.

The genes are TRBV19 and TRBJ2-7; D is unclear. V dropped 3 bases and J dropped 3 bases, with 9 bases sitting between them. Germline values: CDR1 LNHDA, CDR2 SQIVND (reference sequence). This CDR3 is built from 13 residues. Written as DNA, the CDR3 is TGTGCCAGTAGTATCCCTCCGGGCTACGAGCAGTACTTC. This translates into CASSIPPGYEQYF.

The CDR3 DNA reads TGTGCCATCAAGGAGGGACTAGACTACGAGCAGTACTTC. It translates to CAIKEGLDYEQYF. J is TRBJ2-7 and V is TRBV10-3; 8 positions agree with TRBD2. V trimming: 7 bases; J trimming: 3 bases; junction bases outside the gene matches: 5. The CDR3 loop spans 13 amino acids. Looked up from germline, CDR1 is ENHRY and CDR2 is SYGVKD.

This clone was detected a few times. A read error may produce the germline difference seen at one junction end. This rearrangement joins TRBV7-2 to TRBJ2-4; 8 bases align to TRBD2. From germline, CDR1 is SGHTA and CDR2 FQGNSA. The CDR3 covers 14 residues. The CDR3 here is CASSLAGGGGPPGF. Written as DNA, the CDR3 is TGTGCCAGCAGCTTAGCGGGGGGCGGGGGGCCTCCGGGTTTC.

The chain carries TRBV4-1 and TRBJ2-3; D possibly corresponds to TRBD2 (6 bases). Trimming pared 6 bases from V and 0 bases from J, leaving 10 bases between. Germline assignment: CDR1 MGHRA and CDR2 YSYEKL. The CDR3 totals 14 residues. The CDR3 reads CASSPGTSTDTQYF. The CDR3 coding sequence is TGCGCCAGCAGTCCAGGGACTAGCACAGATACGCAGTATTTT.